The rows below give T cell receptor beta chains drawn from one sample of a study of PD-L1 blockade in urothelial cancer. The table came from immunoSEQ multiplex PCR; TCRdb's copy has only in-frame clones and leaves some out. The sample has tens of thousands of clones, 85% seen once. Here the sequenced sample was PBMCs, taken around atezolizumab (anti-PD-L1) treatment. The receptors were sampled from a man in his 70s with urothelial cancer. CDR3s include the opening cysteine and the closing phenylalanine or tryptophan. Each record gives: D gene, V gene, clone size, CDR3 length, J gene, CDR3 protein, CDR3 DNA. The D gene is left open where the match is weak. Clone size is stated in some rows and not others, as once, few, many or a class when expanded.

NA	TRBV30	NA	14	TRBJ2-1	CAWSVWASTNEQFF	TGTGCCTGGAGTGTATGGGCTAGCACCAATGAGCAGTTCTTC
NA	TRBV2	few	14	TRBJ1-1	CASFPDSMNTEAFF	TGTGCCAGCTTCCCGGACTCTATGAACACTGAAGCTTTCTTT
TRBD1	TRBV7-2	once	13	TRBJ1-2	CASSDRADYGYTF	TGTGCCAGCAGCGACAGGGCCGACTATGGCTACACCTTC
NA	TRBV5-1	NA	19	TRBJ2-7	CASSLVRVSGVPETYEQYF	TGCGCCAGCAGCTTGGTACGCGTTTCGGGAGTGCCGGAGACCTACGAGCAGTACTTC
TRBD1	TRBV2	NA	17	TRBJ2-6	CASSEVDRGLGANVLTF	TGTGCCAGCAGTGAAGTTGACAGGGGGCTCGGGGCCAACGTCCTGACTTTC
TRBD2	TRBV6-1	NA	15	TRBJ2-3	CASSRLAGAPDTQYF	TGTGCCAGCAGTCGACTAGCGGGAGCCCCAGATACGCAGTATTTT
TRBD1	TRBV10-3	once	15	TRBJ2-3	CAISEGDRTVDTQYF	TGTGCCATCAGTGAGGGGGACAGGACCGTCGATACGCAGTATTTT
TRBD1	TRBV28	once	15	TRBJ2-5	CASSRGTGNQETQYF	TGTGCCAGCAGCCGAGGGACAGGCAACCAAGAGACCCAGTACTTC
TRBD1	TRBV7-2	NA	17	TRBJ2-1	CASSSDRGPLSYNEQFF	TGTGCCAGCAGCTCAGACAGGGGGCCCCTCTCCTACAATGAGCAGTTCTTC
TRBD1	TRBV5-1	NA	15	TRBJ2-3	CASSSGQRSTDTQYF	TGCGCCAGCAGCTCGGGACAGAGAAGCACAGATACGCAGTATTTT
NA	TRBV5-1	NA	14	TRBJ1-1	CASSWGLRHVEAFF	TGCGCCAGCAGCTGGGGACTCCGGCATGTTGAAGCTTTCTTT
TRBD1	TRBV27	NA	17	TRBJ1-4	CASSLARPGTGGEKLFF	TGTGCCAGCAGTTTGGCGAGACCCGGGACAGGGGGTGAAAAACTGTTTTTT
TRBD2	TRBV10-3	NA	15	TRBJ2-7	CAITSSRDYSYEQYF	TGTGCCATCACCTCATCCCGGGACTACTCCTACGAGCAGTACTTC
NA	TRBV25-1	once	15	TRBJ2-5	CASSELRGSGETQYF	TGTGCCAGCAGTGAATTAAGAGGGTCCGGAGAGACCCAGTACTTC
NA	TRBV28	medium-sized	15	TRBJ2-7	CASSPGGLGTYEQYF	TGTGCCAGCAGTCCCGGTGGACTGGGTACCTACGAGCAGTACTTC
TRBD1	TRBV19	NA	17	TRBJ1-1	CASRRTGAPVLVPEAFF	TGTGCCAGTAGAAGGACAGGGGCTCCGGTCTTGGTCCCTGAAGCTTTCTTT
TRBD2	TRBV19	NA	15	TRBJ2-5	CASSTQREGPETQYF	TGTGCCAGTAGTACTCAGCGGGAGGGCCCGGAGACCCAGTACTTC
NA	TRBV21-1	NA	17	TRBJ1-2	CASSIQGAPSSARGYTF	TGTGCCAGCAGCATACAGGGGGCGCCCTCCTCGGCCCGTGGCTACACCTTC
NA	TRBV7-3	NA	14	TRBJ1-1	CASSPGHSNTEAFF	TGTGCCAGCAGCCCGGGACATTCGAACACTGAAGCTTTCTTT
NA	TRBV19	NA	17	TRBJ1-3	CASSMPGVWKSGNTIYF	TGTGCCAGTAGTATGCCCGGGGTTTGGAAATCTGGAAACACCATATATTTT
NA	TRBV15	NA	16	TRBJ2-6	CATSRDRESGANVLTF	TGTGCCACCAGCAGAGATAGGGAGTCTGGGGCCAACGTCCTGACTTTC
TRBD1	TRBV6-5	few	14	TRBJ1-2	CASSPGQGVYGYTF	TGTGCCAGCAGTCCGGGACAGGGTGTCTATGGCTACACCTTC
NA	TRBV28	NA	13	TRBJ2-7	CASTGGGLYEQYF	TGTGCCAGCACAGGGGGAGGTTTATACGAGCAGTACTTC
NA	TRBV27	NA	14	TRBJ1-5	CASSTGSSNQPQHF	TGTGCCAGCAGTACAGGGAGTAGCAATCAGCCCCAGCATTTT
NA	TRBV4-1	medium-sized	18	TRBJ2-7	CASSQVDFLGSSSYEQYF	TGCGCCAGCAGCCAAGTAGACTTCTTAGGGAGTTCCTCCTACGAGCAGTACTTC
TRBD2	TRBV27	NA	15	TRBJ2-1	CASSSSLAGSNEQFF	TGTGCCAGCAGTTCTAGTCTAGCGGGATCCAATGAGCAGTTCTTC
NA	TRBV7-9	NA	14	TRBJ2-2	CASRDEGDDGELFF	TGTGCCAGCAGGGATGAGGGGGACGACGGGGAGCTGTTTTTT
NA	TRBV30	NA	14	TRBJ1-1	CAASAGTMNTEAFF	TGTGCCGCCAGCGCCGGGACTATGAACACTGAAGCTTTCTTT
NA	TRBV6-5	NA	14	TRBJ1-1	CASSYSRGETEAFF	TGTGCCAGCAGTTACTCCAGGGGAGAAACTGAAGCTTTCTTT
NA	TRBV18	NA	15	TRBJ2-7	CASSQERTETYEQYF	TGTGCCAGCTCCCAAGAGCGGACGGAAACCTACGAGCAGTACTTC
NA	TRBV5-5	NA	13	TRBJ1-3	CASSGDGGNTIYF	TGTGCCAGCAGCGGAGACGGTGGAAACACCATATATTTT
TRBD1	TRBV27	NA	15	TRBJ1-2	CASSLRRGDHYGYTF	TGTGCCAGCAGTTTACGCAGGGGGGATCACTATGGCTACACCTTC
TRBD2	TRBV5-6	NA	14	TRBJ2-2	CASSFGLAAGELFF	TGTGCCAGCAGCTTCGGCCTAGCGGCCGGGGAGCTGTTTTTT
NA	TRBV29-1	NA	12	TRBJ2-7	CSVADSLYEQYF	TGCAGCGTGGCCGACTCCCTCTACGAGCAGTACTTC
TRBD2	TRBV29-1	few	13	TRBJ2-1	CSEYSGRNNEQFF	TGCAGCGAATATAGCGGGAGGAACAATGAGCAGTTCTTC
NA	TRBV2	once	14	TRBJ1-2	CASSVRGSGYGYTF	TGTGCCAGCAGTGTGCGGGGAAGCGGTTATGGCTACACCTTC
NA	TRBV21-1	NA	18	TRBJ2-7	CASSKGKPKQTGGYEQYF	TGTGCCAGCAGCAAAGGCAAACCAAAGCAGACAGGGGGCTACGAGCAGTACTTC
NA	TRBV2	NA	15	TRBJ2-2	CASSAGQGITGELFF	TGTGCCAGCAGTGCAGGGCAGGGAATCACCGGGGAGCTGTTTTTT
NA	TRBV5-1	NA	16	TRBJ2-2	CASSLDGRGGTGELFF	TGCGCCAGCAGCTTGGACGGCAGGGGCGGCACCGGGGAGCTGTTTTTT
NA	TRBV2	NA	14	TRBJ1-4	CASSEGFRGEKLFF	TGTGCCAGCAGTGAAGGGTTCAGGGGTGAAAAACTGTTTTTT
NA	TRBV4-1	NA	14	TRBJ2-2	CASSPGHSTPELFF	TGCGCCAGCAGCCCGGGACATAGCACCCCGGAGCTGTTTTTT
TRBD1	TRBV25-1	NA	18	TRBJ1-1	CASSEYLYIAGGDTEAFF	TGTGCCAGCAGTGAATATCTCTATATTGCAGGGGGAGACACTGAAGCTTTCTTT
TRBD1	TRBV6-1	NA	14	TRBJ1-3	CASSESQRAGQGYF	TGTGCCAGCAGTGAATCCCAACGAGCTGGACAGGGATATTTT
TRBD1	TRBV11-2	once	16	TRBJ2-7	CASSLGGTGGIYEQYF	TGTGCCAGCAGCTTAGGGGGGACAGGGGGCATTTACGAGCAGTACTTC
TRBD2	TRBV5-1	once	16	TRBJ2-1	CASSLALAGGYNEQFF	TGCGCCAGCAGCTTGGCGCTAGCGGGAGGCTACAATGAGCAGTTCTTC
NA	TRBV7-3	NA	15	TRBJ2-7	CASSFLGVRLREQYF	TGTGCCAGCAGCTTTCTCGGGGTGAGGTTAAGGGAGCAGTACTTC
NA	TRBV7-2	NA	15	TRBJ2-5	CASSLGGREYETQYF	TGTGCCAGCAGCTTAGGGGGGCGGGAGTATGAGACCCAGTACTTC
TRBD1	TRBV5-5	NA	16	TRBJ2-7	CASSLKVQGAANEQYF	TGTGCCAGCAGCTTGAAGGTCCAGGGGGCTGCGAACGAGCAGTACTTC